The next 17 T cell receptor beta chains were all read from a single sample in a study of T-cell memory formation after mild COVID-19. TCRdb redid the calling of the 5' RACE reads with MiXCR, one entry per CDR3 protein. This sample has some 350,000 distinct CDR3 sequences, with 15% found just once. The material sequenced was PBMCs or a T cell subset sorted from them (not recorded which). All receptors come from a young man who had mild COVID-19 (a few samples of this study predate the infection). Cell type and time point are not known.

This chain connects TRBV9 to TRBJ2-4; TRBD1 aligns across 8 bases. The V gene's germline CDR1 is SGDLS and CDR2 YYNGEE. V shed 0 bases and J 1 base; nucleotides not matched to a gene: 6. The CDR3 sequence is 17 residues long. The CDR3 loop reads CASSVGRDRRAKNIQYF. The CDR3 DNA reads as TGTGCCAGCAGCGTAGGGCGGGACAGGAGGGCCAAAAACATTCAGTACTTC. The whole variable domain, filled in from reference TRBV9 and TRBJ2-4, reads DSGVTQTPKHLITATGQRVTLRCSPRSGDLSVYWYQQSLDQGLQFLIQYYNGEERAKGNILERFSAQQFPDLHSELNLSSLELGDSALYFCASSVGRDRRAKNIQYFGAGTRLSVL.

The chain couples TRBV5-4 to TRBJ1-1, with 8 positions matching TRBD1. J lost 9 bases, V lost 0 bases, and 22 bases had no gene match. The germline V gene has CDR1 SGHNT and CDR2 YYREEE (reference sequence). The CDR3 totals 19 residues. CDR3 sequence reads: CASSLVAGGRSMGSRKAFF. The CDR3, as DNA: TGTGCCAGCAGCTTGGTGGCAGGGGGCCGGTCCATGGGGTCGAGGAAAGCTTTCTTT.

This clonotype showed up just a few times. The V gene is TRBV12-3 or TRBV12-4, the J gene TRBJ2-1; TRBD2 aligns across 14 bases. The CDR3 spans 20 residues. The ends lost 2 bases at V and 0 bases at J; junction bases unmatched: 9. The chain's CDR3 is CASSLSLGTSGGYSYNEQFF. The DNA for the CDR3 is TGTGCCAGCAGTTTATCCCTTGGGACTAGCGGGGGCTACTCCTACAATGAGCAGTTCTTC.

The sample holds a few counts of this clonotype. The chain couples TRBV7-9 to TRBJ2-3; a possible D gene is TRBD2 (6 bases). V lost 4 bases and J 4 bases, leaving 24 bases between the germline ends. Germline V CDR1 and CDR2: SEHNR, FQNEAQ (reference sequence). The CDR3 runs 18 residues. CDR3 sequence: CASSSEIRLGLLADTQYF. DNA of the CDR3: TGTGCCAGCAGCTCCGAAATCCGACTAGGCCTCCTGGCAGATACGCAGTATTTT.

This clonotype was seen only a few times. The J gene is TRBJ2-7, the V gene TRBV7-9, with 12 bases matching TRBD2. From germline, CDR1 is SEHNR and CDR2 FQNEAQ (reference sequence). Germline trimming cut 5 bases from V and 1 base from J; bases unmatched to any gene: 9. The length of the CDR3 is 17 residues. CDR3 in amino acids: CASSGRTSGVRSYEQYF. CDR3 coding DNA: TGTGCCAGCAGCGGACGGACTAGCGGGGTCAGGTCCTACGAGCAGTACTTC.

A note on this clonotype: A much larger clone sits a single nucleotide away, making a read error possible. The V gene is TRBV5-1, the J gene TRBJ2-2; perhaps TRBD2 as D (7 bases). CDR1 and CDR2 (germline): SGHRS, YFSETQ. There are 15 residues in the CDR3. CDR3 sequence reads: CSSSARGLNTGELFF. The CDR3 nucleotides read TGCTCCAGCAGCGCGCGGGGGCTGAACACCGGGGAGCTGTTTTTT.

The genes are TRBV7-8 and TRBJ2-1; 9 bases are a match to TRBD1. Germline V gives CDR1 SGHVS, CDR2 FQNEAQ. The CDR3 extends over 15 amino acids. V shed 6 bases, J shed 6 bases, and the junction held 9 bases outside the gene matches. The CDR3, as DNA: TGTGCCAGCAGTTCCTCCTCGACAGGGGGCAATGAGCAGTTCTTC. Protein sequence: CASSSSSTGGNEQFF.

There are a few counts of this clonotype. The chain is built from TRBV20-1 and TRBJ1-4, with D perhaps TRBD1 (6 bases). This CDR3 contains 12 residues. The germline gives CDR1 DFQATT, CDR2 SNEGSKA (reference sequence). Trimming took 6 bases from V and 7 from J, leaving 12 bases between them. CDR3 DNA sequence: TGCAGTGCCGAGAGGGGGGGTGAAAAACTGTTTTTT. It translates to CSAERGGEKLFF.

The chain links TRBV2 to TRBJ1-4; maybe TRBD1 (5 bases). In germline, CDR1 is SNHLY, CDR2 FYNNEI. V was trimmed by 6 bases and J by 4 bases, leaving 9 bases between them. This CDR3 has 13 amino acids. The CDR3 DNA follows: TGTGCCAGCAGCGCCCAGGGTAATGAAAAACTGTTTTTT. Translated: CASSAQGNEKLFF.

The gene calls are TRBV4-3 and TRBJ1-1; D is possibly TRBD1 (5 bases). The V gene lost 4 bases and the J gene lost 6 bases, with 12 bases spanning the gap. Germline V gene data show CDR1 as LGHNA and CDR2 as YSLEER. CDR3 length: 13 amino acids. The CDR3 nucleotides read TGCGCCAGCAGCCGTACACGGGACGCTGAAGCTTTCTTT. As protein: CASSRTRDAEAFF.

The chain joins TRBV2 to TRBJ2-1; 14 nucleotides line up with TRBD2. Germline V gives CDR1 SNHLY, CDR2 FYNNEI. There are 17 residues in the CDR3. The J segment lost 9 bases and the V segment lost 6 bases, leaving 13 bases of the junction unmatched. The DNA for the CDR3 is TGTGCCAGCAGCCCGAACTCGGGACTAGCGGGGGCCGGTGAGCAGTTCTTC. The encoded protein is CASSPNSGLAGAGEQFF.

This clonotype was seen a few times. V is TRBV4-1 and J is TRBJ2-3; 12 bases fit TRBD2. The CDR3 sequence is 19 residues long. V shed 2 bases, J shed 0 bases, and the junction held 9 bases outside the gene matches. Germline lookup yields CDR1 MGHRA and CDR2 YSYEKL. This chain's CDR3 is CASSQWKTSGGSSTDTQYF. As DNA, the CDR3 is TGCGCCAGCAGCCAATGGAAGACTAGCGGGGGTTCTAGCACAGATACGCAGTATTTT.

This clonotype was counted between two and nine times. CDR3 DNA sequence: TGCGCCAGCAGCCAAGATCAGGGTAGTCAGCCCCAGCATTTT. It specifies CASSQDQGSQPQHF. The chain employs TRBV4-1 and TRBJ1-5, with a weak D call TRBD1 (5 bases). Germline loops: CDR1 MGHRA, CDR2 YSYEKL. The CDR3 totals 14 residues. V lost 0 bases and J 6 bases, leaving 9 bases between the germline ends.

This clonotype appeared many times. The chain carries TRBV10-2 and TRBJ1-5; unclear D gene. Per the germline V gene, CDR1 is WSHSY and CDR2 is SAAADI. V was clipped by 0 bases and J by 5 bases, with 8 bases between them. CDR3 length: 14 amino acids. The CDR3 region has the DNA TGCGCCAGCAGTGAGTCGCATAGGGATCAGCCCCAGCATTTT. This encodes CASSESHRDQPQHF.

The chain couples TRBV12-3 or TRBV12-4 to TRBJ1-2; D might be TRBD1 (5 bases). V lost 5 bases to trimming and J lost 2 bases, with 18 bases between them. CDR3 length: 16 amino acids. The CDR3 nucleotides read TGTGCCAGCAGTCCCGGAGCAGGGTTTGCCAACTATGGCTACACCTTC. It yields the protein CASSPGAGFANYGYTF.

The CDR3 DNA reads TGCGCCAGCAGCTTGCTAGCAGGGGCCCAGTACTTC. It is translated as CASSLLAGAQYF. The chain links TRBV5-1 to TRBJ2-5, with D maybe TRBD1 (6 bases). Germline lookup yields CDR1 SGHRS and CDR2 YFSETQ. This CDR3 spans 12 amino acids. Trimming stripped 1 base from V and 9 bases from J, with 10 bases between.

This clonotype was picked up a small number of times. This chain links TRBV4-3 with TRBJ1-2, with D maybe TRBD1 (5 bases). The CDR3 extends over 15 amino acids. V lost 1 base, J lost 3 bases, and 12 bases lay in between. Germline values: CDR1 LGHNA, CDR2 YSLEER. The CDR3 sequence is CASSQASQGYYGYTF. The CDR3 coding sequence is TGCGCCAGCAGCCAAGCGTCCCAGGGATACTATGGCTACACCTTC.